The entry that follows covers one T cell receptor beta chain sequence. Its matching antigen is unknown. Relative to the germline gene, one junction end is altered; a read error may explain this. Other DNA sequences of this sample code for an identical CDR3. The record originates from a study of cytomegalovirus exposure and HLA in healthy donors. General study findings and limits: Evidence from a later analysis indicated that most CMV-associated TCR beta chains looked HLA-restricted. According to the study, 160 or so TCR beta chains were cytomegalovirus-associated.

The CDR3 is 14 amino acids. Germline V lookup: CDR1 SNHLY, CDR2 FYNNEI. The PCR ran on 60 Vbeta and 13 Jbeta primers. Clones were sequenced by immunoSEQ multiplex PCR, and TCRdb holds only the in-frame ones, with some missing. The data hold 250,000 to 350,000 clones, with 70% to 90% observed a single time. This clonotype originated in a man aged 40-55 years in good health and CMV-seropositive. V gene TRBV2 combines with J gene TRBJ1-2, with TRBD1 matching 7 bases. The sequenced sample consisted of PBMCs. CDR3 in amino acids: CARSGTDISYGYTF. CDR3 nucleotide sequence: TGTGCCAGGTCCGGGACAGACATATCTTATGGCTACACCTTT. Combining the CDR3 with reference TRBV2 and TRBJ1-2 gives the whole variable domain EPEVTQTPSHQVTQMGQEVILRCVPISNHLYFYWYRQILGQKVEFLVSFYNNEISEKSEIFDDQFSVERPDGSNFTLKIRSTKLEDSAMYFCARSGTDISYGYTFGSGTRLTVV.